This is a list of T cell receptor beta chains from one sample in a study of blood T cell repertoires in COVID-19. Generated by immunoSEQ multiplex PCR, the TCRdb table keeps only in-frame clones and is missing some. The sample lists roughly 230,000 clones, 85% seen once, with more than 4.5% in the top ten. The sequencing input was peripheral blood. Receptor source: a middle-aged man with COVID-19, enrolled during active disease. Each CDR3 is given with its conserved first and last residue. Each record gives: V gene, D gene, clone size, J gene, CDR3 DNA, CDR3 protein. D genes are given only for firm matches. Where a row states a size, it is once, few, many or the class of an expanded clone; other rows omit it.

TRBV9	TRBD2	once	TRBJ2-2	TGTGCCAGCAGCGTAGGAGGCGGGAGGAACACCGGGGAGCTGTTTTTT	CASSVGGGRNTGELFF
TRBV6-5	.	.	TRBJ2-5	TGTGCCAGCAGTTACTCGTACAGGGCAGGGGAGACCCAGTACTTC	CASSYSYRAGETQYF
TRBV7-8	TRBD1	.	TRBJ2-7	TGTGCCAGCAGCAGGGGACAGAACTACGAGCAGTACTTC	CASSRGQNYEQYF
TRBV28	.	.	TRBJ1-2	TGTGCCAGCAGCCTAAGCGGGGGGGCTAACTATGGCTACACCTTC	CASSLSGGANYGYTF
TRBV9	.	.	TRBJ2-2	TGTGCCAGCAGTTACACGTTTCCCACCGGGGAGCTGTTTTTT	CASSYTFPTGELFF
TRBV18	.	.	TRBJ1-4	TGTGCCAGCTCACCTGCACAGGGTAATGAAAAACTGTTTTTT	CASSPAQGNEKLFF
TRBV2	.	.	TRBJ2-2	TGTGCCAGCAGTGGACGACCGGGCGGGGAGCTGTTTTTT	CASSGRPGGELFF
TRBV2	TRBD1	.	TRBJ1-5	TGTGCCAGCAGTGAGGGGGGACAGGGGAATCAGCCCCAGCATTTT	CASSEGGQGNQPQHF
TRBV18	TRBD1	.	TRBJ2-1	TGTGCCAGCTCCAGATGGACAGGGGACAACAATGAGCAGTTCTTC	CASSRWTGDNNEQFF
TRBV7-6	TRBD2	.	TRBJ2-6	TGTGCCAGCAGCTCGTTTGGAAGTAGCGGGGGAACGGCCAACGTCCTGACTTTC	CASSSFGSSGGTANVLTF
TRBV4-1	TRBD2	.	TRBJ2-5	TGCGCCAGCAGCCCCGCTAGGCGGGGGGAAACAGAGACCCAGTACTTC	CASSPARRGETETQYF
TRBV19	.	.	TRBJ1-6	TGTGCCAGTAGTCCCCCAGGCGATTCACCCCTCCACTTT	CASSPPGDSPLHF
TRBV5-1	TRBD2	.	TRBJ2-7	TGCGCCAGCAGCTTAATGACTAGCGGGGCCTACGAGCAGTACTTC	CASSLMTSGAYEQYF
TRBV6-5	.	.	TRBJ2-7	TGTGCCAGCAGTTACTCGCGCCCCGGGACCTACGAGCAGTACTTC	CASSYSRPGTYEQYF